These 2 T cell receptor beta chains share one sample of origin, sequenced in a study of T-cell reconstitution after alpha-beta-depleted transplantation in children. This sample's TCRbeta library carried unique molecular identifier barcodes. A single record per CDR3 protein comes from TCRdb applying MiXCR to the PCR reads. Among approximately 490,000 distinct CDR3 sequences listed, around 12% were seen once. Sequencing was performed on PBMCs from the stem cell graft donor, taken from the stem cell graft. These receptors were collected from a human donor who donated a stem cell graft to a child with combined immunodeficiency.

This clonotype was detected a few times. The gene calls are TRBV25-1 and TRBJ2-7; 8 positions agree with TRBD2. V lost 3 bases and J lost 0; bases outside the gene matches: 10. The CDR3 is 17 residues long. CDR1 is MGHDK and CDR2 is SYGVNS in the germline V gene. The CDR3 nucleotides read TGTGCCAGCAGTGAGGTAGGGGCGGGGGGTTCCTCCTACGAGCAGTACTTC. Its translation: CASSEVGAGGSSYEQYF.

The chain is built from TRBV10-3 and TRBJ1-5; 7 bases match TRBD1. The V gene end was trimmed by 3 bases and the J gene end by 7 bases; junction bases not matched to a gene: 12. The CDR3 runs to 16 residues. The germline V gene encodes CDR1 ENHRY and CDR2 SYGVKD. The CDR3: CAISDGSGGSGQPQHF. For the CDR3, the DNA is TGTGCCATCAGTGACGGTTCAGGGGGAAGTGGCCAGCCCCAGCATTTT.